This T cell receptor (beta chain) is from a study of identical twins. CDR1 and CDR2 (germline): SGHVS, FQNEAQ. This CDR3 contains 14 residues. The ends were cut back, 4 bases at V and 5 bases at J, with 14 bases in the middle. TCRdb fed the 5' RACE reads into MiXCR, producing one record per CDR3 protein. The data hold approximately 630,000 distinct CDR3 sequences, with under 8.5% observed a single time. As to this clonotype: This could be a read error, since a much larger clone is one nucleotide away.

This same sample was also taken into another study, of yellow fever vaccine responses in identical twins.

Sample: PBMCs. This chain links TRBV7-8 with TRBJ1-1; D unclear. The source is a woman aged 18-29 years in good health. CDR3 DNA: TGTGCCAGCAGCTCAGAAGAGGCGGGGACTGAAGCTTTCTTT. This encodes CASSSEEAGTEAFF.